This T cell receptor beta chain is from a study of identical twins. CDR3 length: 14 amino acids. Unmatched junction bases numbered 12, after V lost 2 bases and J lost 11 bases. CDR1 is DFQATT and CDR2 is SNEGSKA in the germline V gene (reference sequence). This clonotype was found many times. As yet, its antigen is unknown. Whole-study results and caveats: For out-of-frame beta sequences, excess twin sharing was weaker. Fewer insertions marked abundant cord blood beta clonotypes; young adult naive trended weakly, memory not at all. The study found excess low generation probability among twin-shared out-of-frame alpha sequences.

TCRdb recomputed calls from the 5' RACE reads with MiXCR, one row per CDR3 protein. The sample records 240,000 or so distinct CDR3 sequences, about 13% being singletons. The same sample was also studied in work on yellow fever vaccine responses in identical twins. As that report states: Twins reportedly mounted vaccine T cell responses that seemed partly convergent, partly personalized.

This clonotype originated in a woman younger than 30 in good health. The rearrangement uses TRBV20-1 and TRBJ1-5, with 7 bases lining up with TRBD1. Sample: memory (CD45RO+) T cells sorted from blood. The CDR3 region is CSARPTGTISSQHF. CDR3 DNA sequence: TGCAGTGCTAGACCGACAGGGACAATCTCGTCCCAGCATTTT.